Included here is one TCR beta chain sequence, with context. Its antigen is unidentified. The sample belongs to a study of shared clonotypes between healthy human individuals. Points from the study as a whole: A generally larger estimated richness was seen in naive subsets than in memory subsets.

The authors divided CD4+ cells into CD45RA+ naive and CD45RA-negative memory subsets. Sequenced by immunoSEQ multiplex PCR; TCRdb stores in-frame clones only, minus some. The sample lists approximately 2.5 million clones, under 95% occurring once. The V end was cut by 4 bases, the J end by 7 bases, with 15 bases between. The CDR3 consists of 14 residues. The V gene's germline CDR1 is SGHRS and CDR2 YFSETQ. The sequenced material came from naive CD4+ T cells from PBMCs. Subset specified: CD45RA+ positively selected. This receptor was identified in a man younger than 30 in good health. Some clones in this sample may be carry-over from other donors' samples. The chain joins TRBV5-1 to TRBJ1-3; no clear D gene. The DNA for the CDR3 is TGCGCCAGCAGCGTTGGGTGGGCTCGGAACACCATATATTTT. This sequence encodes CASSVGWARNTIYF. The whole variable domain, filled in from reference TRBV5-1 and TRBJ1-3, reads KAGVTQTPRYLIKTRGQQVTLSCSPISGHRSVSWYQQTPGQGLQFLFEYFSETQRNKGNFPGRFSGRQFSNSRSEMNVSTLELGDSALYLCASSVGWARNTIYFGEGSWLTVV.